Listed here are 18 T cell receptor beta chains from one sample, sequenced in a study of early T cells in non-severe SARS-CoV-2 infection. TCRdb re-derived calls from the 5' RACE reads in MiXCR, one entry per CDR3 protein. This sample yields about 80,000 distinct CDR3 sequences, of which approximately 12% are seen a single time; about 14% belongs to the top ten. The input for sequencing was whole blood, taken at baseline. The source of these receptors is an adult who was a healthcare worker with PCR-confirmed SARS-CoV-2 infection or an uninfected control (not recorded which). The donor label of this sample is uncertain.

This clonotype was counted only a few times. V usage is TRBV4-1 and J usage is TRBJ2-7, with D perhaps TRBD2 (5 bases). The V end was cut by 0 bases, the J end by 0 bases, with 12 bases between. The CDR3 consists of 16 residues. CDR1 MGHRA and CDR2 YSYEKL come from the germline V gene. The CDR3 sequence is CASSQDLRGNSYEQYF. In DNA, the CDR3 is TGCGCCAGCAGCCAAGATTTAAGAGGGAACTCCTACGAGCAGTACTTC.

The table lists this clonotype with many counts. The genes are TRBV6-6 and TRBJ2-1, with 8 bases that match TRBD2. In germline, CDR1 is MNHNY, CDR2 SVGAGI (reference sequence). Unmatched junction bases numbered 4, after V lost 2 bases and J lost 4 bases. There are 15 residues in the CDR3. CDR3 protein: CASSYAGGGYNEQFF. As DNA, the CDR3 is TGTGCCAGCAGTTACGCGGGAGGAGGTTACAATGAGCAGTTCTTC.

This clonotype showed up just once. The V call is TRBV3-1, the J call TRBJ2-1; a possible D gene is TRBD1 (7 bases). Germline V gene lookup returns CDR1 LGHDT and CDR2 YNNKEL (reference sequence). This CDR3 contains 16 residues. V was shortened by 3 bases and J by 8 bases, with 20 bases between the two germline ends. The CDR3 sequence is CASSHPKPGGGDEQFF. In DNA form, the CDR3 reads TGTGCCAGCAGCCATCCCAAACCAGGAGGGGGCGATGAGCAGTTCTTC.

The rearrangement links TRBV7-3 to TRBJ1-6; the D is unclear. Trimming removed 5 bases from V and 3 bases from J, with 11 bases in between. CDR1 SGHTA and CDR2 FQGTGA come from the germline V gene. There are 15 residues in the CDR3. The CDR3 reads CASSPGGGYNSPLHF. The CDR3 region has the DNA TGTGCCAGCAGCCCGGGAGGAGGCTATAATTCACCCCTCCACTTT.

The chain is built from TRBV10-1 and TRBJ2-3; 10 bases map to TRBD1. In germline, CDR1 is WNHNN, CDR2 SYGVQD (reference sequence). The CDR3 runs to 15 residues. V shed 6 bases and J 2 bases; nucleotides not matched to a gene: 5. CDR3 in amino acids: CASRAGTGDTDTQYF. CDR3 DNA: TGCGCCAGCAGGGCCGGGACAGGGGACACAGATACGCAGTATTTT.

This clonotype came up a few times. V gene TRBV12-3 or TRBV12-4 combines with J gene TRBJ2-1; 9 bases agree with TRBD2. Trimming cost V 6 bases and J 2 bases; bases outside gene matches: 8. This CDR3 spans 16 amino acids. The CDR3 reads CASSPLLAGTYNEQFF. The CDR3 DNA is TGTGCCAGCAGCCCCCTCCTAGCGGGGACCTACAATGAGCAGTTCTTC.

This clonotype was seen more than once but under ten times. The chain links TRBV7-3 to TRBJ2-1, with 10 bases that match TRBD2. The germline V gene encodes CDR1 SGHTA and CDR2 FQGTGA. This CDR3 has 16 residues. Trimming removed 4 bases from V and 9 bases from J; junction bases left unmatched: 12. The CDR3 coding sequence is TGTGCCAGCAGCTCCAGTCAGCGGGGGGGCCTCAGTGAGCAGTTCTTC. Translation gives CASSSSQRGGLSEQFF.

The rearrangement joins TRBV5-1 to TRBJ2-5, with TRBD2 matching 11 bases. The CDR3 has 15 amino acids. Per germline, CDR1 SGHRS and CDR2 YFSETQ. With V trimmed by 0 bases and J by 5 bases, 3 bases remained unmatched. The CDR3, as DNA: TGCGCCAGCAGCTTGGTACTAGCGGGAGACGAGACCCAGTACTTC. Its protein product is CASSLVLAGDETQYF.

This clonotype showed up just a few times. V and J are TRBV7-4 and TRBJ2-3, with unresolved D. V was clipped by 5 bases and J by 3 bases, with 15 bases between them. Germline assignment: CDR1 SGHVT and CDR2 SQSDAQ. The CDR3 contains 15 residues. CDR3 nucleotides: TGTGCCAGCAGCCCCATTATGTCGAGTACAGATACGCAGTATTTT. This codes for CASSPIMSSTDTQYF.

Many counts were recorded for this clonotype. The V and J genes are TRBV7-3 and TRBJ2-7; D may be TRBD2 (7 bases). The V gene lost 5 bases and the J gene lost 3 bases, with 17 bases spanning the gap. The CDR3 covers 15 residues. Per germline, CDR1 SGHTA and CDR2 FQGTGA. The CDR3 region has the DNA TGTGCCAGCAGCCCACTCGCGGGGGCGGGCTACGAGCAGTACTTC. Translated: CASSPLAGAGYEQYF.

The V gene is TRBV29-1, the J gene TRBJ2-7, with 12 bases lining up with TRBD2. This CDR3 spans 15 amino acids. The V gene's germline CDR1 is SQVTM and CDR2 ANQGSEA. The V segment lost 2 bases and the J segment 5 bases; nucleotides outside the gene matches: 7. CDR3 region: CSVELAGGPVDEQYF. CDR3 coding DNA: TGCAGCGTTGAACTAGCGGGAGGGCCTGTAGACGAGCAGTACTTC.

The V gene is TRBV7-9, the J gene TRBJ2-5; TRBD1 or TRBD2 may be the D gene (5 bases each). This CDR3 is 15 amino acids long. V was trimmed by 5 bases and J by 1 base, leaving 14 bases between them. Germline-derived CDR1 and CDR2 are SEHNR and FQNEAQ (reference sequence). Here the CDR3 reads CASSHSGQSQETQYF. The CDR3 DNA reads TGTGCCAGCAGCCATTCGGGGCAGAGCCAAGAGACCCAGTACTTC.

The V and J genes are TRBV11-2 and TRBJ2-5; TRBD2 aligns across 13 bases. The V segment lost 5 bases and the J segment 5 bases; nucleotides outside the gene matches: 11. CDR3 length: 17 amino acids. The germline CDR1 and CDR2 sequences are SGHAT and FQNNGV. The CDR3 nucleotides are TGTGCCAGCAGCCTTGCACTAGCGGGGGGGCCGAGGGAGACCCAGTACTTC. Its translation: CASSLALAGGPRETQYF.

This clonotype was detected many times. This chain links TRBV4-1 with TRBJ1-2; tentatively, D is TRBD1 (6 bases). Trimming left V 3 bases short and J 2 bases short, with 13 bases between. This CDR3 has 15 amino acids. Germline-derived CDR1 and CDR2 are MGHRA and YSYEKL. The CDR3 is CASSQAEDRNYGYTF. The CDR3 DNA sequence: TGCGCCAGCAGCCAGGCAGAGGACAGAAACTATGGCTACACCTTC.

This clonotype was seen many times. The rearrangement uses TRBV7-8 and TRBJ1-5; D not certain. Between the trimmed V and J ends, which lost 0 bases and 2 bases, there was a span of 11 bases. CDR1 and CDR2 (germline): SGHVS, FQNEAQ. The CDR3 is made up of 16 amino acids. The CDR3 nucleotides read TGTGCCAGCAGCTTAGCGCGAGGGTTGGGCAATCAGCCCCAGCATTTT. Its translation is CASSLARGLGNQPQHF.

This clonotype was counted a few times. This CDR3 reads CASSYSKGRGDNSPLHF. Here the CDR3 DNA reads TGTGCCAGCAGTTACTCGAAGGGAAGGGGGGATAATTCACCCCTCCACTTT. This chain uses TRBV6-5 with TRBJ1-6; D perhaps matches TRBD1 (6 bases). CDR3 length: 17 amino acids. The V gene's germline CDR1 is MNHEY and CDR2 SVGAGI. Trimming took 0 bases from V and 5 from J, leaving 14 bases between them.

V and J are TRBV12-3 or TRBV12-4 and TRBJ2-1, with a possible D match to TRBD2 (5 bases). V dropped 5 bases and J dropped 5 bases, with 16 bases sitting between them. The CDR3 contains 15 residues. The CDR3 DNA sequence: TGTGCCAGCAGTCCGTCCGAGGATAGCGACAATGAGCAGTTCTTC. Its translation is CASSPSEDSDNEQFF.

The chain employs TRBV10-3 and TRBJ2-5; the match to TRBD1 covers 7 bases. V was clipped by 4 bases and J by 6 bases; unmatched bases: 8. The CDR3 is 14 amino acids. Germline CDR1 ENHRY, CDR2 SYGVKD. In nucleotides, the CDR3 is TGTGCCATCAGTGTGGACAGGTCTAGGCAGACCCAGTACTTC. It is translated as CAISVDRSRQTQYF.